One and the same sample provided the 17 T cell receptor beta chains below, sequenced in a study of shared clonotypes between healthy human individuals (dated by TCRdb to 2018 to 2021). The library was generated by the immunoSEQ multiplex PCR assay. Not all clones reach the TCRdb copy of this immuneACCESS table, which keeps in-frame sequences only. Checked studies attribute under half of the gap to unresolved V genes and leave the rest unexplained. This sample is represented by about 2.2 million clones; approximately 92% of them were singletons. Under 2% of the sample belongs to the ten largest clones. CD8 naive samples were CD45RO-negative cells positively selected for CCR7, giving a CD45RA+CCR7+ population that excluded TemRA cells. The sequencing sample was made of naive CD8+ T cells from PBMCs. Sample cell subset or site, as interpreted from the label and publication: CD45RA+CCR7+. These receptors were taken from a man younger than 35 in good health. Some clones in this sample may be carry-over from other donors' samples.

The rearrangement uses TRBV4-3 and TRBJ2-7, with D perhaps matching TRBD1 (5 bases). The length of the CDR3 is 16 residues. V lost 1 base and J 1 base, leaving 14 bases between the germline ends. Germline loops: CDR1 LGHNA, CDR2 YSLEER. CDR3 coding DNA: TGCGCCAGCAGCCAAGGGTGGGAAGGGGTTTCCTACGAGCAGTACTTC. As protein: CASSQGWEGVSYEQYF.

The chain carries TRBV28 and TRBJ2-1; D gene uncertain. V was pared by 3 bases and J by 8 bases, with 20 bases between. CDR3 length: 16 amino acids. Germline V gene data show CDR1 as MDHEN and CDR2 as SYDVKM. CDR3 DNA: TGTGCCAGCAGTTTTCCCGCCCCAGAGTACCTCTATGAGCAGTTCTTC. The encoded protein is CASSFPAPEYLYEQFF.

The J gene is TRBJ1-3, the V gene TRBV5-1; possibly TRBD1 for D (5 bases). V lost 3 bases to trimming and J lost 0 bases, with 10 bases between them. The germline V gene encodes CDR1 SGHRS and CDR2 YFSETQ. The CDR3 covers 15 residues. CDR3 amino acids: CASSWDGRSGNTIYF. CDR3 sequence (DNA): TGCGCCAGCAGCTGGGACGGACGCTCTGGAAACACCATATATTTT.

The CDR3 nucleotides are TGTGCCAGCAGCTCGACCAGGGGCACTGAAGCTTTCTTT. It is translated as CASSSTRGTEAFF. The rearrangement uses TRBV9 and TRBJ1-1; D is possibly TRBD1 (6 bases). CDR3 length: 13 amino acids. V gave up 4 bases and J gave up 4 bases, with 11 bases separating them. Germline V gene sequence: CDR1 SGDLS, CDR2 YYNGEE.

The chain combines TRBV28 with TRBJ2-1; D is possibly TRBD2 (6 bases). The CDR3 sequence is 11 residues long. Trimming removed 6 bases from V and 8 bases from J, with 8 bases in between. Germline assignment: CDR1 MDHEN and CDR2 SYDVKM. The CDR3 sequence: CASSWEDEQFF. The CDR3 DNA reads TGTGCCAGCAGCTGGGAGGATGAGCAGTTCTTC.

V gene TRBV4-2 combines with J gene TRBJ2-3, with 7 bases identical to TRBD2. The CDR3 totals 17 residues. J lost 4 bases, V lost 3 bases, and 13 bases had no gene match. Germline CDR1 is LGHNA and CDR2 is YNFKEQ. CDR3: CASSQVDRAGRADTQYF. The CDR3 coding sequence is TGTGCCAGCAGCCAGGTTGACCGAGCGGGGCGAGCAGATACGCAGTATTTT.

The V and J genes are TRBV29-1 and TRBJ1-2; 8 bases match TRBD1. Germline trimming cut 6 bases from V and 6 bases from J; bases unmatched to any gene: 12. Per germline, CDR1 SQVTM and CDR2 ANQGSEA. The CDR3 has 14 residues. CDR3 region: CSVPTGTGVNGYTF. CDR3 sequence (DNA): TGCAGCGTACCGACCGGGACAGGCGTGAATGGCTACACCTTC.

This chain uses TRBV4-1 with TRBJ1-1; D is unresolved. The length of the CDR3 is 16 residues. Germline loops: CDR1 MGHRA, CDR2 YSYEKL. Trimming removed 0 bases from V and 4 bases from J, with 15 bases in between. CDR3 bases: TGCGCCAGCAGCCAAGATCTATTACGCAGACCCACTGAAGCTTTCTTT. Translation gives CASSQDLLRRPTEAFF.

V and J are TRBV4-3 and TRBJ2-7, with D hard to call. The CDR3 extends over 16 amino acids. Germline V lookup: CDR1 LGHNA, CDR2 YSLEER. V shed 0 bases and J shed 0 bases, with 12 bases lying between them. The CDR3 region is CASSQDRRASSYEQYF. Here the CDR3 DNA reads TGCGCCAGCAGCCAAGATAGGCGAGCGTCCTCCTACGAGCAGTACTTC.

This rearrangement joins TRBV18 to TRBJ1-1, with a possible D match to TRBD1 (6 bases). V lost 5 bases and J lost 5, with 18 bases in between. The CDR3 has 15 residues. The germline gives CDR1 KGHSH, CDR2 LQKENI. This CDR3 reads CASSDRRGGWTEAFF. CDR3 coding DNA: TGTGCCAGCTCAGATCGCAGGGGAGGGTGGACTGAAGCTTTCTTT.

The chain links TRBV6-5 to TRBJ2-7, with TRBD2 matching over 7 bases. Germline V gene sequence: CDR1 MNHEY, CDR2 SVGAGI. V was pared by 2 bases and J by 3 bases, with 7 bases of the junction left unmatched. The CDR3 extends over 15 amino acids. Here the CDR3 reads CASSYGGTTGYEQYF. DNA for the CDR3: TGTGCCAGCAGTTACGGTGGGACTACGGGCTACGAGCAGTACTTC.

This chain links TRBV29-1 with TRBJ2-7, with 10 nucleotides matching TRBD2. Germline V lookup: CDR1 SQVTM, CDR2 ANQGSEA. The CDR3 length is 13 residues. Trimming cost V 4 bases and J 2 bases; bases outside gene matches: 2. The CDR3 spells CSVVLAGTYEQYF. CDR3 in DNA: TGCAGCGTTGTACTAGCGGGGACCTACGAGCAGTACTTC.

This chain connects TRBV7-6 to TRBJ2-5, with TRBD2 identical over 8 bases. The CDR3 spans 15 residues. CDR1 SGHVS and CDR2 FNYEAQ come from the germline V gene. Losses at the gene ends were 4 bases for V and 5 bases for J; bases not matched to a gene: 9. The CDR3 sequence: CASSSIAGREETQYF. CDR3 nucleotide sequence: TGTGCCAGCAGCTCTATAGCGGGGCGGGAGGAGACCCAGTACTTC.

The chain recombines TRBV30 with TRBJ2-7, with unresolved D. Trimming shortened V by 5 bases and J by 3 bases, and 11 bases separated the two germline ends. CDR3 length equals 12 residues. Per germline, CDR1 GTSNPN and CDR2 SVGIG (reference sequence). CDR3 nucleotide sequence: TGTGCCTGGGCTGGCGGCAACTACGAGCAGTACTTC. This codes for CAWAGGNYEQYF.

This chain links TRBV28 with TRBJ2-7, with 7 positions matching TRBD2. The CDR3 is 15 amino acids. Germline lookup yields CDR1 MDHEN and CDR2 SYDVKM. V lost 3 bases, J lost 0 bases, and 5 bases stayed unmatched. The CDR3 loop reads CASSFLGGGSYEQYF. Here the CDR3 DNA reads TGTGCCAGCAGTTTTTTGGGCGGGGGCTCCTACGAGCAGTACTTC. Supplemented by reference TRBV28 and TRBJ2-7, the full variable domain reads DVKVTQSSRYLVKRTGEKVFLECVQDMDHENMFWYRQDPGLGLRLIYFSYDVKMKEKGDIPEGYSVSREKKERFSLILESASTNQTSMYLCASSFLGGGSYEQYFGPGTRLTVT.

A few counts support this clone. V gene TRBV5-6 combines with J gene TRBJ2-3; TRBD2 matches at 11 bases. Trimming took 6 bases from V and 4 from J; bases not matched to a gene: 4. The CDR3 spans 14 residues. In germline, CDR1 is SGHDT, CDR2 YYEEEE. The CDR3 region has the DNA TGTGCCAGCACCATAGCGGGAGGGTCAGATACGCAGTATTTT. Amino acid sequence: CASTIAGGSDTQYF.

The chain links TRBV7-8 to TRBJ1-1, with no clear D. V was clipped by 1 base and J by 3 bases, with 9 bases between them. The germline V gene encodes CDR1 SGHVS and CDR2 FQNEAQ. The length of the CDR3 is 14 residues. CDR3 sequence reads: CASSLERTYTEAFF. CDR3 nucleotides: TGTGCCAGCAGCTTAGAGCGGACGTACACTGAAGCTTTCTTT. The variable domain in full, with the rest retrieved from reference TRBV7-8 and TRBJ1-1, is GAGVSQSPRYKVAKRGQDVALRCDPISGHVSLFWYQQALGQGPEFLTYFQNEAQLDKSGLPSDRFFAERPEGSVSTLKIQRTQQEDSAVYLCASSLERTYTEAFFGQGTRLTVV.